This passage covers 7 T cell receptor beta chains from one sample sequenced in a study of PD-L1 blockade in urothelial cancer. TCRdb keeps only in-frame clones here, not all; method: immunoSEQ multiplex PCR. The table records tens of thousands of clones, roughly 90% of them present only once. Time point of the sample: pretreatment peripheral blood. Sequencing was performed on PBMCs, taken around atezolizumab (anti-PD-L1) treatment. These receptors were obtained from a woman aged 60-75 years with urothelial cancer.

The rearrangement uses TRBV29-1 and TRBJ1-1; 7 nucleotides agree with TRBD1. Germline-derived CDR1 and CDR2 are SQVTM and ANQGSEA. The CDR3 sequence is 14 residues long. V gave up 6 bases and J gave up 10 bases; unmatched junction bases: 17. CDR3 in DNA: TGCAGCGTACCGTATTTACAGGGGTGGAAGGGAGCTTTCTTT. This gives the protein CSVPYLQGWKGAFF.

This chain joins TRBV30 and TRBJ2-7; 8 nucleotides agree with TRBD2. With V trimmed by 4 bases and J by 4 bases, 3 bases remained unmatched. CDR1 is GTSNPN and CDR2 is SVGIG in the germline V gene (reference sequence). The CDR3 length is 12 residues. CDR3 in amino acids: CAWTSGLYEQYF. CDR3 DNA sequence: TGTGCCTGGACTAGCGGGCTATACGAGCAGTACTTC.

V is TRBV5-1 and J is TRBJ2-7; 8 bases agree with TRBD1. Germline V gene data show CDR1 as SGHRS and CDR2 as YFSETQ. The CDR3 has 15 amino acids. The trim removed 0 bases at V and 1 base at J, leaving 3 bases unmatched. The CDR3 DNA reads as TGCGCCAGCAGCTTGGAACAGGGGGGATCCTACGAGCAGTACTTC. Amino acid sequence: CASSLEQGGSYEQYF. Full variable domain (rest looked up from reference TRBV5-1 and TRBJ2-7): KAGVTQTPRYLIKTRGQQVTLSCSPISGHRSVSWYQQTPGQGLQFLFEYFSETQRNKGNFPGRFSGRQFSNSRSEMNVSTLELGDSALYLCASSLEQGGSYEQYFGPGTRLTVT.

J is TRBJ1-3 and V is TRBV18; D gene ambiguous. The CDR3 extends over 14 amino acids. Germline CDR1 and CDR2: KGHSH and LQKENI. V was shortened by 1 base and J by 0 bases, with 4 bases between the two germline ends. CDR3 protein: CASSPQSSGNTIYF. DNA for the CDR3: TGTGCCAGCTCACCACAGAGCTCTGGAAACACCATATATTTT.

The chain uses TRBV6-5 and TRBJ2-7, with 8 bases aligning to TRBD2. J was trimmed by 7 bases and V by 6 bases; bases with no gene match: 8. Germline-derived CDR1 and CDR2 are MNHEY and SVGAGI. The CDR3 has 13 amino acids. CDR3 DNA: TGTGCCAGCAGCTCGCGGGAGGTAGGGGAGCAGTACTTC. This codes for CASSSREVGEQYF.

V is TRBV28 and J is TRBJ1-5, with 7 bases that match TRBD1. V shed 0 bases and J 3 bases; nucleotides not matched to a gene: 5. The CDR3 has 16 residues. Germline values: CDR1 MDHEN, CDR2 SYDVKM. The CDR3 spells CASSLWGQFLNQPQHF. The CDR3, as DNA: TGTGCCAGCAGTTTATGGGGACAGTTCCTCAATCAGCCCCAGCATTTT.

The V call is TRBV7-9, the J call TRBJ1-1; 11 nucleotides agree with TRBD1. CDR3 length: 16 amino acids. J lost 1 base, V lost 5 bases, and 6 bases had no gene match. Germline values: CDR1 SEHNR, CDR2 FQNEAQ (reference sequence). This CDR3 is CASSPWTGGGNTEAFF. The CDR3 nucleotides read TGTGCCAGCAGCCCTTGGACAGGGGGCGGGAACACTGAAGCTTTCTTT.